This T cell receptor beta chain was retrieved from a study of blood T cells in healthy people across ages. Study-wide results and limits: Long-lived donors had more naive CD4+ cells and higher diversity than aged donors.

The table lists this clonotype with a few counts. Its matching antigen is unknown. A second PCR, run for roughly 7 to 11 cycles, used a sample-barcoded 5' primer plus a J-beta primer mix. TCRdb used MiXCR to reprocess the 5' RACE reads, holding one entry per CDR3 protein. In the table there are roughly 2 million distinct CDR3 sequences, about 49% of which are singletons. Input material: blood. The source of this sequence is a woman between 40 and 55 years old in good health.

This chain's CDR3 is CASTRITGAGTQYF. CDR3 in DNA: TGTGCCAGCACCAGAATCACAGGGGCGGGGACCCAGTACTTC. The chain recombines TRBV28 with TRBJ2-5, with TRBD1 matching 7 bases. The CDR3 covers 14 residues. The V segment lost 7 bases and the J segment 7 bases; nucleotides outside the gene matches: 12. The germline V gene encodes CDR1 MDHEN and CDR2 SYDVKM.